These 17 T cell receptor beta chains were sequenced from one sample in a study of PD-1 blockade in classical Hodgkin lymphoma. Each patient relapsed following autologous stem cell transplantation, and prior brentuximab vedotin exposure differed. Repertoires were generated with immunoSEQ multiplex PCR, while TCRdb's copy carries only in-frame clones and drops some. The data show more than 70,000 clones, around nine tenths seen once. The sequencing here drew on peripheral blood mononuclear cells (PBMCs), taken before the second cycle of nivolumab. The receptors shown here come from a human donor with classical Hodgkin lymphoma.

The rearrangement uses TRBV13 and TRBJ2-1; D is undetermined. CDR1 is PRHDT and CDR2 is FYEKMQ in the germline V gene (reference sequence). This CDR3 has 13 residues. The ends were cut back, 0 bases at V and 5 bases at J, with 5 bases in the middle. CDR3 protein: CASSLGVNNEQFF. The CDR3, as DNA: TGTGCCAGCAGCTTAGGGGTTAACAATGAGCAGTTCTTC.

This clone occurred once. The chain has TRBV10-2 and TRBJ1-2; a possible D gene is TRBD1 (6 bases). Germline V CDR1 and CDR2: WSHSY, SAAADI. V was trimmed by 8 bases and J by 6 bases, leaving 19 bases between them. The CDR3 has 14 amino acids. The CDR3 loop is CASGGGGRDNGYTF. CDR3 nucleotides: TGCGCCAGCGGTGGGGGGGGGAGGGACAATGGCTACACCTTC.

As DNA, the CDR3 is TGTGCCTGGAATCGACAGCTCGTCTCCTACGAGCAGTACTTC. Protein product: CAWNRQLVSYEQYF. The chain uses TRBV30 and TRBJ2-7; D may be TRBD1 (5 bases). The length of the CDR3 is 14 residues. V dropped 4 bases and J dropped 0 bases, with 13 bases sitting between them. Germline V gives CDR1 GTSNPN, CDR2 SVGIG (reference sequence).

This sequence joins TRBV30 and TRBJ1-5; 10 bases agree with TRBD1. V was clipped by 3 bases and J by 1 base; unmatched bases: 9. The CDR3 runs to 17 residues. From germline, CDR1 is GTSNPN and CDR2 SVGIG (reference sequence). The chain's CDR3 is CAWSGQGGVISNQPQHF. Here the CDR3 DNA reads TGTGCCTGGAGCGGACAGGGGGGGGTAATAAGCAATCAGCCCCAGCATTTT.

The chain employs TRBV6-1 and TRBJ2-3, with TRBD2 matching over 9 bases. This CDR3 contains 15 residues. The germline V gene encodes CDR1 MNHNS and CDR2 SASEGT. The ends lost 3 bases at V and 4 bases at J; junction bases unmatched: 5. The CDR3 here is CASSDRLAASDTQYF. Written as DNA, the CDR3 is TGTGCCAGCAGTGACCGACTAGCGGCGTCAGATACGCAGTATTTT.

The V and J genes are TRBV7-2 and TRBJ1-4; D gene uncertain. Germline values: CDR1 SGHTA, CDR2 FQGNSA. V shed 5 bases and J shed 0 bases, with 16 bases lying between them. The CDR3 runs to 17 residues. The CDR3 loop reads CASSPPPGISTNEKLFF. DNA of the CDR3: TGTGCCAGCAGCCCACCCCCTGGGATTTCAACTAATGAAAAACTGTTTTTT.

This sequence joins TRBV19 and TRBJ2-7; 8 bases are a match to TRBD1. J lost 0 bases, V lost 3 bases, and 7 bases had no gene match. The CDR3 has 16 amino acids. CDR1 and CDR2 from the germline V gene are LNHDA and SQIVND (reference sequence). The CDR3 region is CASSIDAGQASYEQYF. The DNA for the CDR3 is TGTGCCAGTAGTATCGACGCGGGACAGGCCTCCTACGAGCAGTACTTC. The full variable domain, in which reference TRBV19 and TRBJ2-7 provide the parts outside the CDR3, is DGGITQSPKYLFRKEGQNVTLSCEQNLNHDAMYWYRQDPGQGLRLIYYSQIVNDFQKGDIAEGYSVSREKKESFPLTVTSAQKNPTAFYLCASSIDAGQASYEQYFGPGTRLTVT.

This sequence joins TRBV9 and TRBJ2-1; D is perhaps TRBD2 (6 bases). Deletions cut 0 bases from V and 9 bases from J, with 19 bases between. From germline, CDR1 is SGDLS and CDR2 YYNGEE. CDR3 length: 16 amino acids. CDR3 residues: CASSVGRVDRLGEQFF. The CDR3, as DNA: TGTGCCAGCAGCGTAGGGAGGGTTGATCGGTTGGGTGAGCAGTTCTTC.

The CDR3 loop is CASRRQGGIYGYTF. The CDR3 DNA sequence: TGTGCCAGCAGGAGACAGGGAGGGATCTATGGCTACACCTTC. V gene TRBV2 combines with J gene TRBJ1-2; TRBD1 aligns across 7 bases. V shed 6 bases and J 4 bases; nucleotides not matched to a gene: 8. This CDR3 is built from 14 residues. Germline lookup yields CDR1 SNHLY and CDR2 FYNNEI. Supplemented by reference TRBV2 and TRBJ1-2, the full variable domain reads EPEVTQTPSHQVTQMGQEVILRCVPISNHLYFYWYRQILGQKVEFLVSFYNNEISEKSEIFDDQFSVERPDGSNFTLKIRSTKLEDSAMYFCASRRQGGIYGYTFGSGTRLTVV.

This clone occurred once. The CDR3 sequence: CASSDRGTSGRARQDTQYF. DNA for the CDR3: TGCGCCAGCAGTGACCGCGGGACTAGCGGGAGGGCCAGGCAAGATACGCAGTATTTT. The chain employs TRBV10-2 and TRBJ2-3; 16 nucleotides match TRBD2. This CDR3 region has 19 residues. V lost 3 bases to trimming and J lost 5 bases; unmatched junction nucleotides: 11. Per the germline V gene, CDR1 is WSHSY and CDR2 is SAAADI.

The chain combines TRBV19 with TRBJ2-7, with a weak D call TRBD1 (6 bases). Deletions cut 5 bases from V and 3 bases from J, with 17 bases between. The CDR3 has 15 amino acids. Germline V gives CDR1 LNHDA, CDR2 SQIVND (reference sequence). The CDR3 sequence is CASSPSTRTVYEQYF. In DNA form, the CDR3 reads TGTGCCAGTAGTCCTAGCACGAGGACAGTCTACGAGCAGTACTTC.

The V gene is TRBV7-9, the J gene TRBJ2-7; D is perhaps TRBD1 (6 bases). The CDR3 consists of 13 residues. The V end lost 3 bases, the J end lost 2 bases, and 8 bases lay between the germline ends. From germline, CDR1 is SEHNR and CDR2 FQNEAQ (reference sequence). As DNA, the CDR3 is TGTGCCAGCAGCTTCACAGGGACCTACGAGCAGTACTTC. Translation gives CASSFTGTYEQYF.

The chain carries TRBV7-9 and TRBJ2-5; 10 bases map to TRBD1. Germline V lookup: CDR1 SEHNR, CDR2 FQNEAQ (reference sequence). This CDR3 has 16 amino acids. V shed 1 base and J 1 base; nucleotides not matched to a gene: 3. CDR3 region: CASSLGGQGLQETQYF. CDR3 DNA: TGTGCCAGCAGCTTAGGGGGACAGGGGCTCCAAGAGACCCAGTACTTC.

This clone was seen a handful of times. CDR3 residues: CASSPETGGYGYTF. CDR3 nucleotide sequence: TGTGCCAGCTCACCCGAGACAGGGGGCTATGGCTACACCTTC. The chain uses TRBV18 and TRBJ1-2; TRBD1 agrees at 9 bases. Germline values: CDR1 KGHSH, CDR2 LQKENI. The junction had 3 bases not matched to a gene; V was cut back by 3 bases and J by 4 bases. This CDR3 comprises 14 residues.

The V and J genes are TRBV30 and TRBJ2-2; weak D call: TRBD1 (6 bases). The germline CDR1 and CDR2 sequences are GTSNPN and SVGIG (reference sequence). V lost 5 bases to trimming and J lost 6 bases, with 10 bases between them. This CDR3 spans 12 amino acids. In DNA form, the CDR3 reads TGTGCCTGGGAAAGGACAGCCGGGGAGCTGTTTTTT. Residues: CAWERTAGELFF.

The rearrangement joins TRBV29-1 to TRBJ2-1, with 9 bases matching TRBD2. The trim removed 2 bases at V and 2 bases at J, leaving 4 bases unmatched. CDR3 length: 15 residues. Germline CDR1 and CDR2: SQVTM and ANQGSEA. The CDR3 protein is CSVESSGRTYNEQFF. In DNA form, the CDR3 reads TGCAGCGTTGAAAGTAGCGGGAGAACCTACAATGAGCAGTTCTTC.

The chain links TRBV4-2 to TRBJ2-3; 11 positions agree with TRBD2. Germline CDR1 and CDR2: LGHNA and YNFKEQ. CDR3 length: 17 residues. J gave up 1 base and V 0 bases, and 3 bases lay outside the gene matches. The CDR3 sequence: CASSQDLLAGGTDTQYF. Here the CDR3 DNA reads TGTGCCAGCAGCCAAGATTTACTAGCGGGAGGCACAGATACGCAGTATTTT.